This T cell receptor (beta chain) was recovered during a study of Ad26.COV2.S vaccination and SARS-CoV-2 variants. The method was immunoSEQ multiplex PCR; TCRdb's version includes in-frame clones alone and lacks a portion of them. The profile covers about 500,000 clones, with about nine tenths appearing a single time and roughly 1.7% taken by the ten largest. Treatment described: some 20 received Ad26.COV2.S at low or high dose, single or two shots; roughly five received placebo; per-sample allocation not given. Specimens were obtained on day 63 following the first vaccine or placebo injection. The sequencing here drew on peripheral blood, taken in a trial of Ad26.COV2.S vaccine versus placebo. This receptor was taken from a person between 18 and 60 years old who received the Ad26.COV2.S COVID-19 vaccine or a placebo.

The CDR3 DNA is TGTGCCAGCAGCCTTAACCAGGGGGCGAGGCAGCCCCAGCATTTT. Translation gives CASSLNQGARQPQHF. This rearrangement joins TRBV28 to TRBJ1-5; 8 positions match TRBD1. This CDR3 contains 15 residues. Germline loops: CDR1 MDHEN, CDR2 SYDVKM. J gave up 7 bases and V 6 bases, and 11 bases lay outside the gene matches.